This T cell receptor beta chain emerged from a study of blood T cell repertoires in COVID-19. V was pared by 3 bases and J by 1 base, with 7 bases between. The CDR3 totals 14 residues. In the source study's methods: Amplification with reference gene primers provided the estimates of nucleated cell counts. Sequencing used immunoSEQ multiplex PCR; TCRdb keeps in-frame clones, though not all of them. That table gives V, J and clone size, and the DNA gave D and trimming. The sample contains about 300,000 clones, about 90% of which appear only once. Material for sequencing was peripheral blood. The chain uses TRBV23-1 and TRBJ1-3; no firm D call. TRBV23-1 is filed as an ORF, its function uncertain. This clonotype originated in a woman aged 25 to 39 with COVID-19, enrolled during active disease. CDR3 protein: CASSQTWSGNTIYF. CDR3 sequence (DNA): TGCGCCAGCAGTCAGACTTGGTCTGGAAACACCATATATTTT.